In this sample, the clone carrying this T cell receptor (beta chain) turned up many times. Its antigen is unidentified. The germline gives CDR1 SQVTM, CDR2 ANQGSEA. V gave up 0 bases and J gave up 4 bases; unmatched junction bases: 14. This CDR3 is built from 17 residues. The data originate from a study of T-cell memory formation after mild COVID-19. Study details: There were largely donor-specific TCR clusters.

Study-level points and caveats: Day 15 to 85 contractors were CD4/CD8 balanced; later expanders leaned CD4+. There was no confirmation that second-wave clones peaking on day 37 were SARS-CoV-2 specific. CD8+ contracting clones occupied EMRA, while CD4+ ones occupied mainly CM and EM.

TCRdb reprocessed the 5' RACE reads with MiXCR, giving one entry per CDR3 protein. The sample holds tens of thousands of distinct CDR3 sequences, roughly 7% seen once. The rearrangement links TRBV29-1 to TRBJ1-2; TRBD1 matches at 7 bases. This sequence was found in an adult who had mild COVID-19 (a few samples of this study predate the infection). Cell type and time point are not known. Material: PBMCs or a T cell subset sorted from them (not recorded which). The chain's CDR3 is CSVEDRGQSLLRYGYTF. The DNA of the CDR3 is TGCAGCGTTGAAGATCGGGGACAGTCCCTACTGCGCTATGGCTACACCTTC.